This T cell receptor (beta chain) was recorded in a study of read filtering for tumor transcriptome and immune sequencing. Molecular barcoded adaptors covering alpha/delta and beta/gamma chains were used on approximately 400 ng RNA. From the reads, TCRdb called clonotypes with MiXCR, one entry per CDR3 protein. Here the sample spans tens of thousands of distinct CDR3 sequences, around 13% being singletons. CDR3 length equals 16 residues. Germline values: CDR1 SGHTA, CDR2 FQGNSA. The V segment lost 7 bases and the J segment 1 base; nucleotides outside the gene matches: 11. This clonotype has only a few counts.

Sequences were obtained from a population of CD138-negative cells sorted from bone marrow. This chain joins TRBV7-2 and TRBJ2-3, with 7 bases identical to TRBD1. This TCR was sampled from a donor over 35 with multiple myeloma. This chain's CDR3 is CASTGQVPSGTDTQYF. CDR3 coding DNA: TGTGCCAGCACCGGACAGGTACCGTCTGGCACAGATACGCAGTATTTT.